One sample yielded the 21 T cell receptor beta chains listed below, sequenced in a study of beta chain features in type 1 diabetes. Expressed TCRB transcripts were sequenced because the isolated RNA had all been reverse transcribed beforehand. TCRdb keeps only in-frame clones here, not all; method: immunoSEQ multiplex PCR. Of over 500,000 clones in the sample, 15% are singletons; the top ten hold 0.07% to 0.095%. The source material was naive CD4+ T cells from blood. The receptor set was obtained from a man younger than 30 in good health.

The genes are TRBV18 and TRBJ1-2, with TRBD1 matching over 8 bases. The V segment lost 3 bases and the J segment 4 bases; nucleotides outside the gene matches: 7. The CDR3 length is 15 residues. In germline, CDR1 is KGHSH, CDR2 LQKENI. The CDR3 spells CASSPGQGWSYGYTF. The CDR3 nucleotides read TGTGCCAGCTCACCCGGACAGGGTTGGAGCTATGGCTACACCTTC.

CDR3 residues: CASSVGLAGVGETQYF. CDR3 coding DNA: TGTGCCAGCAGCGTAGGACTAGCGGGAGTCGGGGAGACCCAGTACTTC. The chain joins TRBV9 to TRBJ2-5; TRBD2 matches at 12 bases. CDR3 size: 16 residues. After removal of 0 bases from V and 5 bases from J, the junction contained 5 bases not matched to a gene. The germline gives CDR1 SGDLS, CDR2 YYNGEE.

This clone was detected only a few times. The chain uses TRBV5-1 and TRBJ2-7; D is unresolved. The CDR3 covers 13 residues. Germline V gene data show CDR1 as SGHRS and CDR2 as YFSETQ. Trimming removed 2 bases at V and 3 bases at J, with 9 bases between. CDR3 nucleotides: TGCGCCAGCAGCTTCGAGTGGGGCTACGAGCAGTACTTC. Amino acid sequence: CASSFEWGYEQYF.

The chain uses TRBV7-3 and TRBJ2-7; D perhaps matches TRBD2 (6 bases). Trimming took off 4 bases at V and 3 bases at J, with 10 bases between the two ends. Germline V CDR1 and CDR2: SGHTA, FQGTGA. The CDR3 is 13 residues long. The CDR3 reads CASSWRGNYEQYF. The CDR3 nucleotides are TGTGCCAGCAGCTGGCGGGGAAACTACGAGCAGTACTTC.

This clone was seen only a few times. This chain connects TRBV7-9 to TRBJ2-5, with D perhaps matching TRBD2 (6 bases). V gave up 5 bases and J gave up 5 bases, with 12 bases separating them. The CDR3 totals 13 residues. Germline V lookup: CDR1 SEHNR, CDR2 FQNEAQ (reference sequence). The CDR3: CASSELALETQYF. DNA for the CDR3: TGTGCCAGCAGCGAACTAGCTTTGGAGACCCAGTACTTC. The whole variable domain, remainder taken from reference TRBV7-9 and TRBJ2-5, is DTGVSQNPRHKITKRGQNVTFRCDPISEHNRLYWYRQTLGQGPEFLTYFQNEAQLEKSRLLSDRFSAERPKGSFSTLEIQRTEQGDSAMYLCASSELALETQYFGPGTRLLVL.

The chain couples TRBV10-3 to TRBJ2-5; D not resolved. Germline V gives CDR1 ENHRY, CDR2 SYGVKD. The ends were cut back, 6 bases at V and 2 bases at J, with 13 bases in the middle. CDR3 length: 14 amino acids. CDR3 in DNA: TGTGCCATCAGAAGAGACGGAAAACAAGAGACCCAGTACTTC. Its translation is CAIRRDGKQETQYF.

This rearrangement joins TRBV25-1 to TRBJ1-2, with TRBD1 matching over 10 bases. The CDR3 runs 17 residues. Germline trimming cut 4 bases from V and 7 bases from J; bases unmatched to any gene: 15. CDR1 is MGHDK and CDR2 is SYGVNS in the germline V gene. The CDR3 protein is CASSATSRDRGESGYTF. The CDR3 nucleotides read TGTGCCAGCAGTGCCACCTCCCGGGACAGGGGAGAGTCTGGCTACACCTTC.

For the CDR3, the DNA is TGTGCCAGCAGCTTAGACAGGGGAGGAGGCACAGATACGCAGTATTTT. Translating it yields CASSLDRGGGTDTQYF. V usage is TRBV11-2 and J usage is TRBJ2-3; the D gene could be TRBD1 or TRBD2 (6 bases each). V dropped 0 bases and J dropped 1 base, with 11 bases sitting between them. This CDR3 has 16 amino acids. CDR1 and CDR2 (germline): SGHAT, FQNNGV.

The rearrangement uses TRBV6-6 and TRBJ1-2, with 7 nucleotides matching TRBD1. Per the germline V gene, CDR1 is MNHNY and CDR2 is SVGAGI (reference sequence). V was pared by 6 bases and J by 4 bases, with 8 bases of the junction left unmatched. The CDR3 spans 14 residues. Here the CDR3 reads CASRPGGSGYGYTF. CDR3 nucleotide sequence: TGTGCCAGCAGGCCAGGGGGAAGTGGCTATGGCTACACCTTC.

This clone was seen more than once but under ten times. The genes are TRBV4-3 and TRBJ2-6, with 7 nucleotides matching TRBD1. This CDR3 has 21 residues. V dropped 1 base and J dropped 0; count of bases not matched to a gene: 15. Germline-derived CDR1 and CDR2 are LGHNA and YSLEER. The CDR3 DNA reads TGCGCCAGCAGCCAAGCCCCCAGCAGGGGGTTCCGTTTCTCTGGGGCCAACGTCCTGACTTTC. It yields the protein CASSQAPSRGFRFSGANVLTF.

The chain employs TRBV19 and TRBJ1-2, with no clear D. CDR1 LNHDA and CDR2 SQIVND come from the germline V gene (reference sequence). V was trimmed by 3 bases and J by 4 bases, leaving 15 bases between them. The CDR3 length is 15 residues. The chain's CDR3 is CASSISGLEVYGYTF. The CDR3 DNA follows: TGTGCCAGTAGTATTTCGGGCCTAGAAGTCTATGGCTACACCTTC. The complete variable domain, with remaining parts taken from reference TRBV19 and TRBJ1-2, reads DGGITQSPKYLFRKEGQNVTLSCEQNLNHDAMYWYRQDPGQGLRLIYYSQIVNDFQKGDIAEGYSVSREKKESFPLTVTSAQKNPTAFYLCASSISGLEVYGYTFGSGTRLTVV.

The chain has TRBV4-3 and TRBJ2-5, with 7 bases fitting TRBD2. V was clipped by 0 bases and J by 5 bases; unmatched bases: 9. This CDR3 contains 16 residues. Germline values: CDR1 LGHNA, CDR2 YSLEER. The CDR3 sequence is CASSQDIVSGLETQYF. Here the CDR3 DNA reads TGCGCCAGCAGCCAAGATATAGTTAGCGGGTTGGAGACCCAGTACTTC.

There are a few counts of this clone. The chain is built from TRBV13 and TRBJ2-6; tentatively, D is TRBD2 (5 bases). The germline V gene has CDR1 PRHDT and CDR2 FYEKMQ (reference sequence). The CDR3 is 13 residues long. Deletions cut 4 bases from V and 11 bases from J, with 12 bases between. Here the CDR3 DNA reads TGTGCCAGCAGCTCACCTCTAGCCGACGTCCTGACTTTC. Translation gives CASSSPLADVLTF.

The genes are TRBV7-2 and TRBJ1-1; D remains ambiguous. Germline assignment: CDR1 SGHTA and CDR2 FQGNSA. The germline V and J ends were trimmed by 3 bases and 0 bases, with 8 bases remaining between them. The CDR3 runs to 14 residues. The CDR3 loop reads CASSFGVMNTEAFF. The CDR3 DNA is TGTGCCAGCAGCTTCGGGGTCATGAACACTGAAGCTTTCTTT.

The table lists this clone with a few counts. The gene calls are TRBV21-1 and TRBJ1-5; TRBD1, as called in the table, went unchecked against the DNA. TRBV21-1 is deemed a pseudogene. CDR3 length: 16 residues. The DNA for the CDR3 is TGTGCCAGCAGCTCCCCGAGGGGCAGGGGGATCCGGCCCCAGCATTTT. This sequence encodes CASSSPRGRGIRPQHF.

This clone was recorded a few times. The rearrangement joins TRBV7-3 to TRBJ2-6, with 10 positions matching TRBD2. The CDR3 runs to 21 residues. Germline CDR1 reads SGHTA; CDR2 reads FQGTGA. V was pared by 0 bases and J by 0 bases, with 11 bases of the junction left unmatched. The CDR3 DNA sequence: TGTGCCAGCAGCTTAACGCCTCTCAGGACTAGCGGAATCTCTGGGGCCAACGTCCTGACTTTC. Residues: CASSLTPLRTSGISGANVLTF.

With regard to this clone: A much larger clone sits a single nucleotide away, making a read error possible. Other nucleotide sequences from this sample produce the same CDR3. CDR3 sequence: CASGEAFF. CDR3 coding DNA: TGTGCCAGCGGTGAAGCTTTCTTT. The chain links TRBV28 to TRBJ1-1; D unclear. CDR3 length equals 8 residues. The V gene lost 8 bases and the J gene lost 7 bases, with 2 bases spanning the gap. Germline V CDR1 and CDR2: MDHEN, SYDVKM.

The chain links TRBV9 to TRBJ2-1, with no clear D. This CDR3 is 14 amino acids long. Trimming cost V 0 bases and J 8 bases, with 12 bases left between them. Germline loops: CDR1 SGDLS, CDR2 YYNGEE. This chain's CDR3 is CASSVGVFGDEQFF. The DNA for the CDR3 is TGTGCCAGCAGCGTAGGAGTTTTCGGCGATGAGCAGTTCTTC. Using reference TRBV9 and TRBJ2-1 for the parts outside the CDR3, the full variable domain is DSGVTQTPKHLITATGQRVTLRCSPRSGDLSVYWYQQSLDQGLQFLIQYYNGEERAKGNILERFSAQQFPDLHSELNLSSLELGDSALYFCASSVGVFGDEQFFGPGTRLTVL.

The chain joins TRBV4-1 to TRBJ1-5; no clear D gene. Germline CDR1 MGHRA, CDR2 YSYEKL. Between the trimmed V and J ends, which lost 1 base and 5 bases, there was a span of 9 bases. The CDR3 sequence is 14 residues long. The CDR3 coding sequence is TGCGCCAGCAGCCAAGGAGGGTTAGATCAGCCCCAGCATTTT. Protein: CASSQGGLDQPQHF.

Many counts were recorded for this clone. The chain is built from TRBV10-3 and TRBJ2-1; 8 bases fit TRBD2. There are 18 residues in the CDR3. V dropped 6 bases and J dropped 7; count of bases not matched to a gene: 20. Germline V gene lookup returns CDR1 ENHRY and CDR2 SYGVKD. CDR3 nucleotides: TGTGCCATCAGCGGCAGCGTAGCGGGGTCCCTCGTGATTAATGAGCAGTTCTTC. It specifies CAISGSVAGSLVINEQFF.

This clone was observed a handful of times. The J gene is TRBJ1-1, the V gene TRBV11-2, with D possibly being TRBD1 (5 bases). Germline CDR1 SGHAT, CDR2 FQNNGV. Trimming stripped 5 bases from V and 6 bases from J, with 16 bases between. The CDR3 has 14 residues. In DNA form, the CDR3 reads TGTGCCAGCAGCCCGGGCAGGGTAAGGCCTGAAGCTTTCTTT. This encodes CASSPGRVRPEAFF.